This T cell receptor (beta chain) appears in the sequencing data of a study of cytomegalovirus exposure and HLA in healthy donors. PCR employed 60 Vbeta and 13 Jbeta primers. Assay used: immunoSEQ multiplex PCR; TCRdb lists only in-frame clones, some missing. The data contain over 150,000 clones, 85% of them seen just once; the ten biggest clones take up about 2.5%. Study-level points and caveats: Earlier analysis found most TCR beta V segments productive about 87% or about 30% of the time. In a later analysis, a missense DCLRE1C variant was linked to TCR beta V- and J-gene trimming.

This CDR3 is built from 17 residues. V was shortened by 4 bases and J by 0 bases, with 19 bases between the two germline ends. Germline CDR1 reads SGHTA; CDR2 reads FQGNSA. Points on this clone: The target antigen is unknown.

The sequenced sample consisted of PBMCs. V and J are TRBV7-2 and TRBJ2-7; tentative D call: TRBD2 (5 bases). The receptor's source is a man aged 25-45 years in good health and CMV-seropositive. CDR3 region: CASSSRVGLALSYEQYV. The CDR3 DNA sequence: TGTGCCAGCAGCTCCCGGGTCGGACTGGCCCTCTCCTACGAGCAGTACGTC.